A selection of T cell receptor beta chains follows, all from one sample in a study of identical twins. TCRdb fed the 5' RACE reads into MiXCR, producing one record per CDR3 protein. The repertoire holds about 790,000 distinct CDR3 sequences, with around a sixth as singletons. These records were also assigned to another study, of T cells expressing NK-cell markers.

The sample taken for sequencing was PBMCs. These receptors all come from a woman aged 18-35 years in good health. Both conserved end residues are part of each CDR3. D genes are given only for firm matches. Some rows mark clone size as missing; the rest say once, few, many or name a class of expanded clone.

j_call clone_size d_call v_call cdr3_nt cdr3_aa
TRBJ2-6 many - TRBV20-1 TGCAGTGCTCCGGACGCCGAGGGGGCCAACGTCCTGACTTTC CSAPDAEGANVLTF
TRBJ2-1 - TRBD2 TRBV4-1 TGCGCCAGTAGCCAAGAACGAGGGACTAGCGGGTACAATGAGCAGTTCTTC CASSQERGTSGYNEQFF
TRBJ1-5 - - TRBV5-6 TGTGCCAGCAGCGAGGGGGAACGCCAGCCCCAGCATTTT CASSEGERQPQHF
TRBJ1-5 few TRBD1 TRBV11-1 TGTGCCAGCAGCTTAGCGAGGGCAGGGGGCGTCTATAGCAATCAGCCCCAGCATTTT CASSLARAGGVYSNQPQHF
TRBJ2-5 - TRBD2 TRBV5-1 TGCGCCAGCAGCTTACTAGCGGGGACAATCCAAGAGACCCAGTACTTC CASSLLAGTIQETQYF
TRBJ2-7 few - TRBV28 TGTGCCAGCAGTTTAACTCCCTCTAGCGCACCCTACGAGCAGTACTTC CASSLTPSSAPYEQYF
TRBJ2-1 - TRBD1 TRBV24-1 TGTGCCACCAGTGATTCCGGACAGGCCTACAATGAGCAGTTCTTC CATSDSGQAYNEQFF
TRBJ2-3 - TRBD2 TRBV27 TGTGCCAGCAGTTTACTAGCGGGGGCCCTCACAGATACGCAGTATTTT CASSLLAGALTDTQYF
TRBJ2-1 few TRBD2 TRBV3-1 TGTGCCAGCTTAGCTCTAGCGGGAAATGAGCAGTTCTTC CASLALAGNEQFF
TRBJ1-2 few - TRBV5-6 TGTGCCAGCAGCTCGACCTCAATCCGCGGCTACACCTTC CASSSTSIRGYTF
TRBJ1-2 many - TRBV6-2/TRBV6-3 TGTGCCAGCAGTTACACCGGCTATGGCTACACCTTC CASSYTGYGYTF
TRBJ1-5 - - TRBV12-3/TRBV12-4 TGTGCCAGCAGTAGAGGTAGGGGGGGCGGTCAGCCCCAGCATTTT CASSRGRGGGQPQHF
TRBJ2-5 - - TRBV15 TGTGCCACCAGGGAGCTGTCTACGAAAGAGACCCAGTACTTC CATRELSTKETQYF
TRBJ2-7 - TRBD2 TRBV20-1 TGCAGTGCTAGAGATTCAGGGATAGCGGGGAACTACGAGCAGTACTTC CSARDSGIAGNYEQYF
TRBJ2-7 few - TRBV20-1 TGCAGTGCTAGAGTTGGCTTCTCCGGAACGGTGATCTCCTACGAGCAGTACTTC CSARVGFSGTVISYEQYF
TRBJ1-5 - TRBD1 TRBV7-2 TGTGCCAGCAGCACTGACAGGGCAAGGAATCAGCCCCAGCATTTT CASSTDRARNQPQHF
TRBJ1-5 - - TRBV20-1 TGCAGTGCCAAGTACAGGGATCAGCCCCAGCATTTT CSAKYRDQPQHF
TRBJ2-2 - TRBD2 TRBV5-1 TGCGCCAGCACGACCAGCGGGGCGAACACCGGGGAGCTGTTTTTT CASTTSGANTGELFF
TRBJ2-1 - - TRBV7-9 TGTGCCAGCAGCTTCTTCGGGGGCGACAATGAGCAGTTCTTC CASSFFGGDNEQFF
TRBJ2-5 many - TRBV9 TGTGCCAGCAGCGTAGGTGGCGGAGAGACCCAGTACTTC CASSVGGGETQYF
TRBJ1-1 few - TRBV5-1 TGCGCCAGCAGCCTGGGTCATGGGGCTAGCACTGAAGCTTTCTTT CASSLGHGASTEAFF
TRBJ2-5 few - TRBV5-8 TGTGCCAGCAGCCCCGGGACGGAGTCCGAGGGAGAGACCCAGTACTTC CASSPGTESEGETQYF
TRBJ2-1 few - TRBV20-1 TGCAGTGCTGCTTCCGCTAGCGCCAGGCACAATGAGCAGTTCTTC CSAASASARHNEQFF
TRBJ2-1 few TRBD2 TRBV30 TGTGCCTGGAGTGTACCGGGACTAGCGGGAGGACGGAATGAGCAGTTCTTC CAWSVPGLAGGRNEQFF
TRBJ2-7 few TRBD1 TRBV20-1 TGCAGTGCTTCCCGGGACAGGGGCGAGCAGTACTTC CSASRDRGEQYF
TRBJ1-1 few - TRBV10-3 TGTGCCATCAGTGGGAACCTTGGGTCCGCTGAAGCTTTCTTT CAISGNLGSAEAFF
TRBJ2-5 - - TRBV5-1 TGCGCCAGCAGGCGCGGAGCGGCTGAGGAGACCCAGTACTTC CASRRGAAEETQYF
TRBJ2-7 - - TRBV6-5 TGTGCCAGCAGTTGGGCCCTCGACAGCTACGAGCAGTACTTC CASSWALDSYEQYF
TRBJ2-1 medium-sized TRBD1 TRBV7-2 TGTGCCAGCAGCTTAACGGGACAGGGGTCAATCCATGAGCAGTTCTTC CASSLTGQGSIHEQFF
TRBJ2-1 - TRBD2 TRBV27 TGTGCCAGCACGGGAGGACTAGCAGGGAAAGGCTCCTACAATGAGCAGTTCTTC CASTGGLAGKGSYNEQFF
TRBJ2-3 - - TRBV7-2 TGTGCCAGCAGCCTAACCTCCGGTAGCGGATACACAGATACGCAGTATTTT CASSLTSGSGYTDTQYF
TRBJ2-1 few TRBD2 TRBV5-6 TGTGCCAGCAGCGGGACGGGACTAGCCTTCAATGAGCAGTTCTTC CASSGTGLAFNEQFF
TRBJ2-5 - - TRBV7-9 TGTGCCAGCAGCTGGTCCCCAACAATTTACCAAGAGACCCAGTACTTC CASSWSPTIYQETQYF
TRBJ1-1 - TRBD1 TRBV6-5 TGTGCCAGCAGTTACGTGGGCAGGGGGCCTGAAGCTTTCTTT CASSYVGRGPEAFF
TRBJ1-2 few - TRBV6-6 TGTGCCAGCAGGTACTCAAGTGGCTACACCTTC CASRYSSGYTF
TRBJ1-2 many - TRBV12-3/TRBV12-4 TGTGCCAGCAGCCCGAGTGGGCTGGGCTACACCTTC CASSPSGLGYTF
TRBJ2-7 few - TRBV7-9 TGTGCCAGCAGCTTACCCCCCACCTACGAGCAGTACTTC CASSLPPTYEQYF
TRBJ2-3 - TRBD2 TRBV20-1 TGCAGTGCATCAACTAGCGGGGGGGCCTCCGATACGCAGTATTTT CSASTSGGASDTQYF
TRBJ1-2 - - TRBV6-6 TGTGCCAGCAGTTACACGGACTATGGCTACACCTTC CASSYTDYGYTF
TRBJ2-5 many - TRBV6-1 TGTGCCAGCAGGAACCCCAGCGGGGAGACCCAGTACTTC CASRNPSGETQYF
TRBJ1-1 many - TRBV6-6 TGTGCCAGCAGTTATATGGTGAGCACTGAAGCTTTCTTT CASSYMVSTEAFF
TRBJ2-7 few - TRBV12-3/TRBV12-4 TGTGCCAGCAGGGCGGTGGGAGCATTCTACGAGCAGTACTTC CASRAVGAFYEQYF
TRBJ2-1 many - TRBV25-1 TGTGCCAGCAGTGAATATGACGGTGACTCCTACAATGAGCAGTTCTTC CASSEYDGDSYNEQFF
TRBJ2-5 - TRBD2 TRBV20-1 TGCAGTGCCCATAGCGGGGGGGCCGAACAAGAGACCCAGTACTTC CSAHSGGAEQETQYF
TRBJ2-3 few - TRBV11-2 TGTGCCAGCAGCTTAATCGGGACTGTCACTGATACGCAGTATTTT CASSLIGTVTDTQYF
TRBJ2-7 - - TRBV21-1 TGTGCCAGCACGATTCTGAGGACAGGAACGAGCTCATCGTCTTTTGCCTACGAGCAGTACTTC CASTILRTGTSSSSFAYEQYF
TRBJ2-6 few - TRBV5-1 TGCGCCAGCAGCCTATCCATATCTGGGGCCAACGTCCTGACTTTC CASSLSISGANVLTF
TRBJ2-3 - - TRBV29-1 TGCAGCGTTGAGGACACTTACACAGATACGCAGTATTTT CSVEDTYTDTQYF
TRBJ2-6 - - TRBV12-3/TRBV12-4 TGTGCCAGCGTACCGCACTCTGGGGCCAACGTCCTGACTTTC CASVPHSGANVLTF
TRBJ2-5 - - TRBV7-2 TGTGCCAGCAGCTTTAAAGAGGGGCGGGAGACCCAGTACTTC CASSFKEGRETQYF
TRBJ2-6 few - TRBV12-3/TRBV12-4 TGTGCCAGCAGTCCCCTCATAGGACGCTCTGGGGCCAACGTCCTGACTTTC CASSPLIGRSGANVLTF
TRBJ1-5 few - TRBV29-1 TGCAGCGTTGGGTCCGGAGATCAGCCCCAGCATTTT CSVGSGDQPQHF
TRBJ1-6 many - TRBV6-4 TGTGCCAGCAGTGTTTCCTATAATTCACCCCTCCACTTT CASSVSYNSPLHF
TRBJ2-1 many - TRBV12-3/TRBV12-4 TGTGCCAGCAGTTTAAGTGGCAATGAGCAGTTCTTC CASSLSGNEQFF
TRBJ2-5 - - TRBV5-5 TGTGCCAGCACCCCGGTGAGGGGGGCGCGATCAGTAGTAGAGACCCAGTACTTC CASTPVRGARSVVETQYF
TRBJ2-7 - TRBD2 TRBV12-5 TGTGCTAGTGCCTATGGACTAGCGGGACCTCGGGGGCAGTACTTC CASAYGLAGPRGQYF
TRBJ2-2 - TRBD1 TRBV6-5 TGTGCCAGCAGTTACGCTGACAGGGGGCCCACCGGGGAGCTGTTTTTT CASSYADRGPTGELFF
TRBJ2-1 - TRBD2 TRBV12-3/TRBV12-4 TGTGCCAGCACTAGCGGGGGGCGAAATGAGCAGTTCTTC CASTSGGRNEQFF
TRBJ2-7 many TRBD1 TRBV9 TGTGCCAGCAGCGACCGACAGGGGAGTCGGGAGCAGTACTTC CASSDRQGSREQYF
TRBJ2-3 few - TRBV5-5 TGTGCCAGCAGCTTGGACCAGCCCCCTTTGGATACGCAGTATTTT CASSLDQPPLDTQYF